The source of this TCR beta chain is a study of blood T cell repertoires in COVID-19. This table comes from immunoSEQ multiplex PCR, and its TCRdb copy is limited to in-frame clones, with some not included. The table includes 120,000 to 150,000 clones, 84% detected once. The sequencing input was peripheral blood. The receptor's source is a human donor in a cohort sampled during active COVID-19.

Here the CDR3 reads CASSQRGLNEQFF. DNA of the CDR3: TGTGCCAGCAGCCAACGGGGGTTGAATGAGCAGTTCTTC. V gene TRBV3-1 (or the pseudogene TRBV3-2) combines with J gene TRBJ2-1, with TRBD2 as a possible D gene (6 bases). The CDR3 runs 13 residues. V was pared by 2 bases and J by 7 bases, with 9 bases between. Germline V gene sequence: CDR1 LGHDT, CDR2 YNNKEL (reference sequence).